A single TCR beta chain is shown here with its context. Its antigen has not been determined. Base qualities are not recorded, but no much larger clone differs from it by a single base. This specimen comes from a study of T cells in Graves' hyperthyroidism and ophthalmopathy (dated by TCRdb to about 2019). With respect to the entire study: Peripheral blood was collected at initial diagnosis, before any treatment. To identify distinguishing TCR V-J signatures, a discovery cohort of about 100 patients was used, comprising 40 to 45 with Graves' ophthalmopathy and 57 with stable Graves' hyperthyroidism. Prospective prediction of ophthalmopathy was tested in an independent validation cohort consisting of 18 to 20 hyperthyroidism patients and over 15 patients who later progressed to ophthalmopathy. The roughly 91 discovery patients were randomly divided into training and test sets at a 7:3 ratio. In roughly six Graves' hyperthyroidism patients, the study also compared T-cell repertoires from thyroid tissue with T-cell repertoires from blood. After sampling, hyperthyroidism patients received methimazole starting at 30 mg daily, and ophthalmopathy patients received high-dose intravenous methylprednisolone. The paper describes TCR Vbeta CDR3 sequencing of 130 to 150 peripheral blood samples, made up of around 41 ophthalmopathy patients, some 80 hyperthyroidism patients and 17 progressor patients. Overall study results and their limits: Blood samples also contained most of the expanded thyroid clonotypes (frequency above 0.001), which suggests that blood repertoires may reflect thyroid immune responses. Ophthalmopathy was separated from stable hyperthyroidism by a 13 V-J signature model, with approximately 86% sensitivity and approximately 81% specificity obtained in cross-validation and 80%/75% obtained in testing. During validation, the model predicted progression to ophthalmopathy a median of approximately six months ahead of onset, with around 65% sensitivity and roughly 75% specificity. No statistical method was used to set the sample size in advance, and investigators knew the group allocation.

As encoded in the germline V gene, CDR1 is MGHRA while CDR2 is YSYEKL. Relative to germline, V is missing 1 base and J is missing 4 bases, with 12 bases of the junction outside any gene match. Inclusive of the bounding cysteine and phenylalanine, the CDR3 is 17 residues long. Only the CDR3 part of the read is kept: 51 bases, read in frame from the first base. Moderately to severely active disease, a Clinical Activity Score of at least 3, a NOSPECS grade of at least 4, and a duration under 3 months were present in ophthalmopathy patients. The study excluded patients with uncontrolled infections, other autoimmune diseases, pregnancy or lactation. Diagnoses were based on clinical symptoms, serum thyroxine and TRAb, thyroid ultrasound and orbital computed tomography. Ficoll-Paque density gradient centrifugation was used to isolate PBMCs from approximately 10 ml of fresh peripheral blood. Total RNA was extracted using Trizol reagent, and RNA quality was assessed on an Agilent 2100 Bioanalyzer.

TCR beta CDR3 regions were amplified from RNA transcripts. For the first round of RT-PCR on the TCR CDR3, the HTBI primer set was used together with the Qiagen OneStep RT-PCR kit. A second multiplex PCR round built the libraries, followed by size selection and purification. Sequencing of the libraries was done on an Illumina HiSeq2000 using paired-end 100 bp reads. On the authors' methods: SOAPnuke was used to process the raw data, with reads discarded if the reads contained adapters or uncalled bases, had a mean Phred below 15, or lacked an exact constant-primer or identifier match. COPE v1.2.5 was used to merge high-quality paired reads, and clonotypes were defined as unique nucleotide sequences. Clonotypes were aligned to IMGT TRBV, TRBD and TRBJ reference segments using MiTCR v1.1. The analysis included only V-J combinations with a frequency above 0.0001, which together covered 99.2% of the repertoires. A TCS score was defined as the ratio of F50 (clonal expansion) to E x V (chaos), with BLOSUM62-based TCRdist applied between CDR3 peptides within each V-J. Welch's t-statistics and random forest reduced approximately 520 V-J features to roughly 13, which were used in a naive Bayes classifier (R e1071). The similarity between thyroid and blood repertoires was quantified using the Morisita-Horn index. The public reads were run again by TCRdb, first through fastp at Q25 and then through MiXCR, and only productive beta chains were kept. Every distinct CDR3 protein forms one entry, paired with its most common genes and DNA. Here the V and J calls rest on TCRdb's processing, not on the authors' analysis. This sample holds approximately 600,000 distinct CDR3 sequences; roughly 15% were observed only once. The top ten clones comprise roughly 4.3% of the sample.

This receptor was identified in a woman between 40 and 55 years old with Graves' ophthalmopathy. The sequencing sample was made of blood. This receptor chain uses TRBV4-1 and TRBJ2-5, with TRBD2 matching 7 junction bases. Here is the DNA: TGCGCCAGCAGCCAAGGGACAAGGCGGGAGTTTGCAGAGACCCAGTACTTC. Its product reads: CASSQGTRREFAETQYF.